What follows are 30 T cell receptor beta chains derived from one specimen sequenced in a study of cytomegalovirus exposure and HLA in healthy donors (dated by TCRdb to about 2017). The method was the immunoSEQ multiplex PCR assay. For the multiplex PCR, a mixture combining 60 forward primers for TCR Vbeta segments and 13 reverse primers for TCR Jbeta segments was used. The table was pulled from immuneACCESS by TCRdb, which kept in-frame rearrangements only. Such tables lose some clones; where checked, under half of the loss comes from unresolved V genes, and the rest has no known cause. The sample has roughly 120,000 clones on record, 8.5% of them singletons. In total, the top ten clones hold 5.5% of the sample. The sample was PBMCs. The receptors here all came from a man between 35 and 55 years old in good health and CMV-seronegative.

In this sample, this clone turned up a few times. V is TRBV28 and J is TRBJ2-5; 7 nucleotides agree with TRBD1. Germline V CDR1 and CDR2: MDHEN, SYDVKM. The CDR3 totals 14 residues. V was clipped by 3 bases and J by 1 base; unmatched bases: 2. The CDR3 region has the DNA TGTGCCAGCAGTTTTTGGACAGGCCAAGAGACCCAGTACTTC. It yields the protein CASSFWTGQETQYF.

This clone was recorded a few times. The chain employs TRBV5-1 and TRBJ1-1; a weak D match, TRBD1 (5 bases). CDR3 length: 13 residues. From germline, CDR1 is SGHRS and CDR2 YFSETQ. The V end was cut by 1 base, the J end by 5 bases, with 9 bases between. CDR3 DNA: TGCGCCAGCAGCTTGAGCGGGGGGACTGAAGCTTTCTTT. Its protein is CASSLSGGTEAFF. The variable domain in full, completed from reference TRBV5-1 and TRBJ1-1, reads KAGVTQTPRYLIKTRGQQVTLSCSPISGHRSVSWYQQTPGQGLQFLFEYFSETQRNKGNFPGRFSGRQFSNSRSEMNVSTLELGDSALYLCASSLSGGTEAFFGQGTRLTVV.

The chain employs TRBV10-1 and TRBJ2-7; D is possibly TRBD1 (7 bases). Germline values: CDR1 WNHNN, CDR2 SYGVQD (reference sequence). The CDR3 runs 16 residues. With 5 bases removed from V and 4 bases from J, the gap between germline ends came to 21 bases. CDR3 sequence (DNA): TGCGCCAGCAGTCCAGACAGGGAGGATGGGGTTTACGAGCAGTACTTC. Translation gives CASSPDREDGVYEQYF.

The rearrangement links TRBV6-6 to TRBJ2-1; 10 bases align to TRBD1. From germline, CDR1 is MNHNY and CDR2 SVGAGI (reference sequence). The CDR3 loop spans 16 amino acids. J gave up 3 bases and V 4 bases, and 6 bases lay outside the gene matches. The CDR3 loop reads CASSFFGTGVYNEQFF. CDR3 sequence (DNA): TGTGCCAGCAGTTTCTTCGGGACAGGGGTCTACAATGAGCAGTTCTTC.

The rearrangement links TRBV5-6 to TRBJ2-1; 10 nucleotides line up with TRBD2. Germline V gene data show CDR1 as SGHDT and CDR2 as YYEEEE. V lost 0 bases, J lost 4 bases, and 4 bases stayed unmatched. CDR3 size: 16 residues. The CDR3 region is CASSLEERGGYNEQFF. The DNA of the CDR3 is TGTGCCAGCAGCTTGGAGGAGCGGGGGGGTTACAATGAGCAGTTCTTC.

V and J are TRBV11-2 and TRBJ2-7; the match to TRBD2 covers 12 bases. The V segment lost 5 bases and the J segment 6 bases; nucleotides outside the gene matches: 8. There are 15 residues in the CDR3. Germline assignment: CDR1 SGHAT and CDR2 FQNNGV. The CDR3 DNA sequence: TGTGCCAGCAGCCTACTAGCGGGGGGCTCAACCGAGCAGTACTTC. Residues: CASSLLAGGSTEQYF.

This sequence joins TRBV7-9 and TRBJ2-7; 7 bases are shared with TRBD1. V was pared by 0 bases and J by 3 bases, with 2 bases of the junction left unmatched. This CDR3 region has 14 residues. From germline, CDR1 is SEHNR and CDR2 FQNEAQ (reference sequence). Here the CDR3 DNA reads TGTGCCAGCAGCTTAGCGGCAGGGGGCTACGAGCAGTACTTC. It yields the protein CASSLAAGGYEQYF.

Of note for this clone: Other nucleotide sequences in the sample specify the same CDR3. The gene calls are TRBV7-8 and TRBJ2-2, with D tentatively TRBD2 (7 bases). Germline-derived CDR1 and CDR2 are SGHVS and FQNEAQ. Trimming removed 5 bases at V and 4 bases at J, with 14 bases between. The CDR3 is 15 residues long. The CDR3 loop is CASSPLGGRTGELFF. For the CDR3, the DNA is TGTGCCAGCAGCCCACTCGGGGGGCGCACCGGGGAGCTGTTTTTT.

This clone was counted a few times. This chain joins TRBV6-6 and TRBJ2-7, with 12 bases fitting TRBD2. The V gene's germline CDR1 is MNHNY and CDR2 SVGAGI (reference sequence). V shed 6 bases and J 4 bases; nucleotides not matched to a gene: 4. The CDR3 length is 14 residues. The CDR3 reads CASRWGLAGYEQYF. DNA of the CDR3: TGTGCCAGCAGGTGGGGACTAGCGGGTTACGAGCAGTACTTC.

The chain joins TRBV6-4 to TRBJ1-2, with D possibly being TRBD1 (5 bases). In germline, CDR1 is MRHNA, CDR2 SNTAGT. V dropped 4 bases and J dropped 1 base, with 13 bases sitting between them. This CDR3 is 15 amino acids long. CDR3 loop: CASSGGTGDNYGYTF. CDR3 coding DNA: TGTGCCAGCAGTGGGGGGACGGGAGATAACTATGGCTACACCTTC.

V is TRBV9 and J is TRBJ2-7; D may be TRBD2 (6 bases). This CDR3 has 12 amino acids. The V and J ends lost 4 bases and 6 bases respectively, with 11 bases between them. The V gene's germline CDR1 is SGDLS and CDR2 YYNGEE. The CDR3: CASSTQGGEQYF. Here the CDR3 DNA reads TGTGCCAGCAGCACCCAGGGAGGCGAGCAGTACTTC.

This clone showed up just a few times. CDR3 amino acids: CASKRGRDTGELFF. DNA for the CDR3: TGTGCCAGCAAGAGGGGGCGCGACACCGGGGAGCTGTTTTTT. J is TRBJ2-2 and V is TRBV2; the match to TRBD1 covers 7 bases. J gave up 3 bases and V 7 bases, and 5 bases lay outside the gene matches. This CDR3 spans 14 amino acids. CDR1 SNHLY and CDR2 FYNNEI come from the germline V gene.

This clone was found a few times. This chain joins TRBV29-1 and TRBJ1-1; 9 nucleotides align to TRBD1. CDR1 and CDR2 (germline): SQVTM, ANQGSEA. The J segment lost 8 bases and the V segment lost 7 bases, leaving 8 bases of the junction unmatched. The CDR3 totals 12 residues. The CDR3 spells CSASRGTGEAFF. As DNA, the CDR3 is TGCAGCGCCTCAAGGGGGACAGGGGAAGCTTTCTTT. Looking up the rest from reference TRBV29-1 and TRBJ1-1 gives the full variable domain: SAVISQKPSRDICQRGTSLTIQCQVDSQVTMMFWYRQQPGQSLTLIATANQGSEATYESGFVIDKFPISRPNLTFSTLTVSNMSPEDSSIYLCSASRGTGEAFFGQGTRLTVV.

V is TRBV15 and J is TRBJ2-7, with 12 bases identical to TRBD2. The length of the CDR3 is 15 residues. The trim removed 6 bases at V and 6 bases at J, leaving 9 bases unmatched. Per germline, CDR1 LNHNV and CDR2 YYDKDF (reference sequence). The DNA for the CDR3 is TGTGCCACCAGTATTGGACTAGCGGGGAGGGGCGAGCAGTACTTC. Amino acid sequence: CATSIGLAGRGEQYF.

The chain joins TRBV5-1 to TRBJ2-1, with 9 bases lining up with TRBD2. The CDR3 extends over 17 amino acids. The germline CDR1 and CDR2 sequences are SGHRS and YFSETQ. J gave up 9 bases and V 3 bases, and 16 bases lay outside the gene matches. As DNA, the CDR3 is TGCGCCAGCAGCTCGACCTTTACAATGGCGGGGGGGGCTGAGCAGTTCTTC. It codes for CASSSTFTMAGGAEQFF.

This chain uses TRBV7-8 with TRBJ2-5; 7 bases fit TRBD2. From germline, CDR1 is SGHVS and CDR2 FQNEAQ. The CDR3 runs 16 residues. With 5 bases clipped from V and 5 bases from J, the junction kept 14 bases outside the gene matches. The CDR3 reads CASSAPLREGRETQYF. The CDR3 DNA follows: TGTGCCAGCAGCGCCCCCTTAAGGGAGGGGAGGGAGACCCAGTACTTC.

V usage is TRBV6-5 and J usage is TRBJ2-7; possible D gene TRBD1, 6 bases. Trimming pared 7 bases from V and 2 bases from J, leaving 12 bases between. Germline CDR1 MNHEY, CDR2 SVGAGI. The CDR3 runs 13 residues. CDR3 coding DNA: TGTGCCAGCAAACCGACAGGAACCTACGAGCAGTACTTC. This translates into CASKPTGTYEQYF.

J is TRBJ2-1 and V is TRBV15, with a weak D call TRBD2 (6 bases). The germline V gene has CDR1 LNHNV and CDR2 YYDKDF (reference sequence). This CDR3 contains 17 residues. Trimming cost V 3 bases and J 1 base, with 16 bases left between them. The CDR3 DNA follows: TGTGCCACCAGCAGTAGAACCCCTGGGGGGTCCTACAATGAGCAGTTCTTC. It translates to CATSSRTPGGSYNEQFF.

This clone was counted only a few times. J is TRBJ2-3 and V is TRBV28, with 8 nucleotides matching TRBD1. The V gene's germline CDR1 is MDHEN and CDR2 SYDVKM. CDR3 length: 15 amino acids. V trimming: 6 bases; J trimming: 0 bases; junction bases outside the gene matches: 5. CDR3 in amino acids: CASSPGQGSTDTQYF. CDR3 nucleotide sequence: TGTGCCAGCAGCCCTGGACAGGGTAGCACAGATACGCAGTATTTT.

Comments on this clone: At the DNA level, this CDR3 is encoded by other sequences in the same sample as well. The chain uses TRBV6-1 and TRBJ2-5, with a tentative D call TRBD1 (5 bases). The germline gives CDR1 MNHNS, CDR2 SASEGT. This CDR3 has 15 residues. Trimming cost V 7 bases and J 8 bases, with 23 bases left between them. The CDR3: CASIPQRGGRETQYF. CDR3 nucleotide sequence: TGTGCCAGCATTCCCCAAAGGGGTGGGCGAGAAACCCAGTACTTC.

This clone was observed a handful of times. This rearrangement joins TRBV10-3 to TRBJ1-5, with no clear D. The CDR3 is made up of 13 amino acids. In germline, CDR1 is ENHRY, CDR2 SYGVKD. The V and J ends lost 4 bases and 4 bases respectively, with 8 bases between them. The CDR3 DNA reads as TGTGCCATCAGTGGGGCAGATAATCAGCCCCAGCATTTT. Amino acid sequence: CAISGADNQPQHF.

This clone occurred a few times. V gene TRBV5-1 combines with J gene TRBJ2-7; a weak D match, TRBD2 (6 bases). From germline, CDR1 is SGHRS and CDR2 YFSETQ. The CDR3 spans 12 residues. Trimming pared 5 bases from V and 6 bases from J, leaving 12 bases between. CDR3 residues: CASRAGGGEQYF. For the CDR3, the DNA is TGCGCCAGCAGGGCCGGGGGTGGCGAGCAGTACTTC.

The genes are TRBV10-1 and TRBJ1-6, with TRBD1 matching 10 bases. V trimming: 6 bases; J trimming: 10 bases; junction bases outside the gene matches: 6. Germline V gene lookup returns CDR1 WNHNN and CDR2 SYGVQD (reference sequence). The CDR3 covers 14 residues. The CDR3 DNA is TGCGCCAGCAGCGACGGGACAGGGGTCTCACCCCTCCACTTT. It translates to CASSDGTGVSPLHF.

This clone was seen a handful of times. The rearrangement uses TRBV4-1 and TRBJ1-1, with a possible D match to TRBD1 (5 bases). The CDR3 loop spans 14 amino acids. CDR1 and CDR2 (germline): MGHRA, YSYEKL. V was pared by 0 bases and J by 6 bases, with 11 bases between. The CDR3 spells CASSQEGIQAEAFF. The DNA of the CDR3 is TGCGCCAGCAGCCAAGAAGGGATACAGGCTGAAGCTTTCTTT.

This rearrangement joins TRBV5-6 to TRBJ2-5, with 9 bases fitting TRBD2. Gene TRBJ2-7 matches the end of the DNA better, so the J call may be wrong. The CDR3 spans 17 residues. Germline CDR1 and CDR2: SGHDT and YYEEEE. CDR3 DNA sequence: TGTGCCAGCAGCTTTGGGGTAGCGGGGGCTCCTGGGGCCGAGCAGTACTTC. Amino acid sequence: CASSFGVAGAPGAEQYF.

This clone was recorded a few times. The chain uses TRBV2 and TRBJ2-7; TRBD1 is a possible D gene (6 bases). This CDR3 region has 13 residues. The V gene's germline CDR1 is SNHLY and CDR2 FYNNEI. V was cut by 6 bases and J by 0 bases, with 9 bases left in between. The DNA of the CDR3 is TGTGCCAGCAGGGACAGCATCTCCTACGAGCAGTACTTC. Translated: CASRDSISYEQYF.

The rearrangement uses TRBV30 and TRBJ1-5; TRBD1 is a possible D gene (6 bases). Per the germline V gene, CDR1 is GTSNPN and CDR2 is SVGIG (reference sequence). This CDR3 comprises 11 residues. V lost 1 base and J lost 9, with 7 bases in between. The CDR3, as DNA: TGTGCCTGGAGTGGAGGGGGGCCCCAGCATTTT. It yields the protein CAWSGGGPQHF.

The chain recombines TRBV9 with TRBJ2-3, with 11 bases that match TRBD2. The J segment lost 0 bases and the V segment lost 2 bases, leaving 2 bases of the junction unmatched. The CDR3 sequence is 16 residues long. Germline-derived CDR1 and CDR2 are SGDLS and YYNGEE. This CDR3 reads CASSVASGGSTDTQYF. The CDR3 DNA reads TGTGCCAGCAGCGTTGCTAGCGGGGGGAGCACAGATACGCAGTATTTT.

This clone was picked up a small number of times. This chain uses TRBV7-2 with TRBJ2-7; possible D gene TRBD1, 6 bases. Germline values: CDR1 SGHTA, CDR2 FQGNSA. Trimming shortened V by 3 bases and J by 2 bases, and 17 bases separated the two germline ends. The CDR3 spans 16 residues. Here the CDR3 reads CASSFGGPPAPYEQYF. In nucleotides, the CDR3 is TGTGCCAGCAGCTTTGGGGGCCCCCCAGCCCCCTACGAGCAGTACTTC.

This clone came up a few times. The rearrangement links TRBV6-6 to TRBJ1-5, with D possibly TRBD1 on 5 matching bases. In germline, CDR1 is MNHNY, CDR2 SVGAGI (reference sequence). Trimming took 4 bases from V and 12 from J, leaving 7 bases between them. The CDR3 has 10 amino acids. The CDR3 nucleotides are TGTGCCAGCAGTTCGGGGGACCAGCATTTT. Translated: CASSSGDQHF.